Shown below are 25 T cell receptor beta chains from a single sample sequenced in a study of blood T cell repertoires in COVID-19. TCRdb's table, derived via immunoSEQ multiplex PCR, lists solely in-frame clones and lacks some. The table lists about 150,000 clones, approximately 86% of them singletons, with around 4.6% in the top ten. Sample: peripheral blood. Receptors were obtained from an older woman with active or convalescent COVID-19.

This clone has just a few counts. The chain carries TRBV11-2 and TRBJ2-7; a possible D gene is TRBD1 (5 bases). This CDR3 region has 14 residues. V lost 3 bases and J 2 bases, leaving 11 bases between the germline ends. Germline V gene data show CDR1 as SGHAT and CDR2 as FQNNGV. CDR3 in DNA: TGTGCCAGCAGCTTTGCCAGGGAACCCTACGAGCAGTACTTC. Translation: CASSFAREPYEQYF.

CDR3 sequence reads: CASSVGSASNQPQHF. The CDR3 nucleotides read TGTGCCAGCAGCGTAGGCAGCGCTAGCAATCAGCCCCAGCATTTT. J is TRBJ1-5 and V is TRBV9; D is undetermined. The V end lost 0 bases, the J end lost 0 bases, and 7 bases lay between the germline ends. The germline gives CDR1 SGDLS, CDR2 YYNGEE. This CDR3 spans 15 amino acids.

The chain uses TRBV6-4 and TRBJ1-1; maybe TRBD1 (6 bases). Trimming took 2 bases from V and 0 from J, leaving 10 bases between them. The CDR3 has 15 amino acids. CDR1 is MRHNA and CDR2 is SNTAGT in the germline V gene. CDR3 DNA: TGTGCCAGCAGTGACAGGGGGAGAATGAACACTGAAGCTTTCTTT. This sequence encodes CASSDRGRMNTEAFF.

The sample holds a few counts of this clone. This sequence joins TRBV9 and TRBJ1-3; tentative D call: TRBD1 (5 bases). There are 14 residues in the CDR3. Germline CDR1 reads SGDLS; CDR2 reads YYNGEE. V was trimmed by 4 bases and J by 3 bases, leaving 11 bases between them. CDR3 DNA sequence: TGTGCCAGCAGCCCCCCCGGGGGTGGAAACACCATATATTTT. Translated: CASSPPGGGNTIYF.

The CDR3 reads CASSPQRGGETQYF. In DNA form, the CDR3 reads TGCGCCAGCAGCCCCCAGCGCGGGGGAGAGACCCAGTACTTC. The V gene is TRBV4-3, the J gene TRBJ2-5; 7 bases match TRBD2. The CDR3 extends over 14 amino acids. The V gene's germline CDR1 is LGHNA and CDR2 YSLEER. Trimming removed 4 bases from V and 4 bases from J; junction bases left unmatched: 6.

The gene calls are TRBV3-1 (or the pseudogene TRBV3-2) and TRBJ1-3; maybe TRBD1 (6 bases). CDR1 is LGHDT, CDR2 YNNKEL, per germline (reference sequence). V lost 8 bases, J lost 2 bases, and 10 bases lay in between. The CDR3 runs 13 residues. Written as DNA, the CDR3 is TGTGCCAGCGGGAGGGGGACTGGAAACACCATATATTTT. Translated, it gives CASGRGTGNTIYF.

This clone is a singleton in its sample. The V and J genes are TRBV4-1 and TRBJ2-1; TRBD1 matches at 9 bases. Germline-derived CDR1 and CDR2 are MGHRA and YSYEKL. After removal of 2 bases from V and 2 bases from J, the junction contained 4 bases not matched to a gene. The CDR3 covers 16 residues. The CDR3 region has the DNA TGCGCCAGCAGCCAACCGGGACAGGGTACCTACAATGAGCAGTTCTTC. Its protein product is CASSQPGQGTYNEQFF.

This chain links TRBV30 with TRBJ2-7, with 9 bases aligning to TRBD1. In germline, CDR1 is GTSNPN, CDR2 SVGIG (reference sequence). After removal of 3 bases from V and 0 bases from J, the junction contained 3 bases not matched to a gene. CDR3 length equals 14 residues. CDR3 nucleotides: TGTGCCTGGAGAAACAGGGGGCCCTCCTACGAGCAGTACTTC. This codes for CAWRNRGPSYEQYF.

The V call is TRBV5-1, the J call TRBJ2-3, with a weak D call TRBD1 (6 bases). V was pared by 4 bases and J by 2 bases, with 11 bases between. The V gene's germline CDR1 is SGHRS and CDR2 YFSETQ. The CDR3 is 14 residues long. CDR3 DNA sequence: TGCGCCAGCAGCAAACAGGGCCCCACAGATACGCAGTATTTT. Translation: CASSKQGPTDTQYF. Variable domain in full (rest from reference TRBV5-1 and TRBJ2-3): KAGVTQTPRYLIKTRGQQVTLSCSPISGHRSVSWYQQTPGQGLQFLFEYFSETQRNKGNFPGRFSGRQFSNSRSEMNVSTLELGDSALYLCASSKQGPTDTQYFGPGTRLTVL.

The rearrangement joins TRBV30 to TRBJ1-2, with D possibly matching TRBD1 (5 bases). Between the trimmed V and J ends, which lost 3 bases and 0 bases, there was a span of 8 bases. The CDR3 runs 13 residues. CDR1 is GTSNPN and CDR2 is SVGIG in the germline V gene (reference sequence). The CDR3: CAWSRQPNYGYTF. DNA for the CDR3: TGTGCCTGGAGCAGACAGCCTAACTATGGCTACACCTTC.

V and J are TRBV7-9 and TRBJ2-6, with 10 bases that match TRBD2. The CDR3 has 19 residues. Germline trimming cut 1 base from V and 4 bases from J; bases unmatched to any gene: 10. Per germline, CDR1 SEHNR and CDR2 FQNEAQ (reference sequence). CDR3 nucleotide sequence: TGTGCCAGCAGCTTAGTGTTAGCGGGGGGCCCTGGGGGGGCCAACGTCCTGACTTTC. This codes for CASSLVLAGGPGGANVLTF.

The chain has TRBV7-9 and TRBJ2-5; a weak D match, TRBD2 (5 bases). CDR3 length equals 14 residues. Trimming cost V 5 bases and J 3 bases, with 13 bases left between them. Germline assignment: CDR1 SEHNR and CDR2 FQNEAQ (reference sequence). The CDR3 sequence is CASSRVVGEETQYF. In nucleotides, the CDR3 is TGTGCCAGCAGCCGCGTGGTCGGGGAAGAGACCCAGTACTTC.

A note on this clone: Other DNA sequences of this sample code for an identical CDR3. V is TRBV16 and J is TRBJ1-5, with TRBD1 as a possible D gene (5 bases). CDR1 and CDR2 from the germline V gene are KGHSY and FQNENV. This CDR3 spans 14 amino acids. The V end was cut by 0 bases, the J end by 2 bases, with 5 bases between. The CDR3 loop is CASSQSGGNQPQHF. As DNA, the CDR3 is TGTGCCAGCAGCCAATCAGGGGGCAATCAGCCCCAGCATTTT. Using reference TRBV16 and TRBJ1-5 for the parts outside the CDR3, the full variable domain is GEEVAQTPKHLVRGEGQKAKLYCAPIKGHSYVFWYQQVLKNEFKFLISFQNENVFDETGMPKERFSAKCLPNSPCSLEIQATKLEDSAVYFCASSQSGGNQPQHFGDGTRLSIL.

The J gene is TRBJ2-2, the V gene TRBV30; D unclear. Deletions cut 6 bases from V and 1 base from J, with 9 bases between. CDR1 and CDR2 (germline): GTSNPN, SVGIG (reference sequence). The CDR3 runs to 13 residues. CDR3 nucleotide sequence: TGTGCCTGTCCGGCAGGGAACACCGGGGAGCTGTTTTTT. Translating it yields CACPAGNTGELFF.

The V and J genes are TRBV5-4 and TRBJ1-1; D unclear. Germline lookup yields CDR1 SGHNT and CDR2 YYREEE (reference sequence). The CDR3 has 14 residues. V was pared by 7 bases and J by 0 bases, with 13 bases between. CDR3 region: CASRENGLNTEAFF. The CDR3 DNA reads TGTGCCAGCCGGGAAAACGGCCTGAACACTGAAGCTTTCTTT.

This clone was detected a few times. This chain links TRBV6-5 with TRBJ2-1; D unclear. The CDR3 length is 14 residues. Germline assignment: CDR1 MNHEY and CDR2 SVGAGI. Trimming shortened V by 5 bases and J by 2 bases, and 10 bases separated the two germline ends. CDR3 sequence reads: CASSNEATYNEQFF. The CDR3, as DNA: TGTGCCAGCAGTAATGAGGCAACCTACAATGAGCAGTTCTTC.

A remark on this clone: Mismatch with germline at one junction end may stem from a read error. The chain uses TRBV7-7 and TRBJ2-7; 8 bases line up with TRBD1. The CDR3 sequence is 20 residues long. The germline gives CDR1 SSHAT, CDR2 FNYEAQ (reference sequence). The CDR3 reads CASSSPGPGQVTIFSYEQYF. The CDR3 nucleotides are TGTGCTAGCAGCTCCCCCGGGCCGGGACAGGTAACGATTTTCTCCTACGAGCAGTACTTC.

The gene calls are TRBV19 and TRBJ1-1; 8 bases agree with TRBD1. Germline V CDR1 and CDR2: LNHDA, SQIVND (reference sequence). V shed 5 bases and J 0 bases; nucleotides not matched to a gene: 8. This CDR3 has 16 amino acids. The CDR3 reads CASSWDRNPVNTEAFF. The CDR3 nucleotides are TGTGCCAGTAGTTGGGACAGGAACCCCGTGAACACTGAAGCTTTCTTT.

V is TRBV18 and J is TRBJ2-1, with TRBD2 identical over 9 bases. Germline CDR1 KGHSH, CDR2 LQKENI. The CDR3 is 13 residues long. V trimming: 3 bases; J trimming: 8 bases; junction bases outside the gene matches: 2. CDR3 in amino acids: CASSPRLADEQFF. The CDR3 bases are TGTGCCAGCTCACCTCGACTAGCGGATGAGCAGTTCTTC. Looking up the rest from reference TRBV18 and TRBJ2-1 gives the full variable domain: NAGVMQNPRHLVRRRGQEARLRCSPMKGHSHVYWYRQLPEEGLKFMVYLQKENIIDESGMPKERFSAEFPKEGPSILRIQQVVRGDSAAYFCASSPRLADEQFFGPGTRLTVL.

The chain employs TRBV5-8 and TRBJ2-3, with 7 bases identical to TRBD2. V was pared by 2 bases and J by 0 bases, with 6 bases of the junction left unmatched. The V gene's germline CDR1 is SGHTS and CDR2 YDEGEE. The CDR3 has 16 amino acids. The CDR3, as DNA: TGTGCCAGCAGCTTAAGAGCGGGGACTAGCACAGATACGCAGTATTTT. This codes for CASSLRAGTSTDTQYF.

The V and J genes are TRBV10-3 and TRBJ2-2, with a possible D match to TRBD1 (5 bases). The CDR3 covers 14 residues. The germline gives CDR1 ENHRY, CDR2 SYGVKD. The germline V and J ends were trimmed by 4 bases and 4 bases, with 10 bases remaining between them. The CDR3 is CAISGQGITGELFF. CDR3 sequence (DNA): TGTGCCATCAGTGGTCAGGGAATCACCGGGGAGCTGTTTTTT.

This sequence joins TRBV7-8 and TRBJ2-7; TRBD2 matches 8 bases. The CDR3 spans 16 residues. Germline lookup yields CDR1 SGHVS and CDR2 FQNEAQ. Losses at the gene ends were 3 bases for V and 3 bases for J; bases not matched to a gene: 10. CDR3 loop: CASSFGYGRGGYEQYF. Written as DNA, the CDR3 is TGTGCCAGCAGCTTTGGGTACGGACGGGGGGGCTACGAGCAGTACTTC.

The sample holds one count of this clone. V usage is TRBV11-2 and J usage is TRBJ1-4; D gene uncertain. V lost 5 bases to trimming and J lost 7 bases, with 17 bases between them. Per the germline V gene, CDR1 is SGHAT and CDR2 is FQNNGV. This CDR3 has 15 amino acids. CDR3 coding DNA: TGTGCCAGCAGCCCTTTAGCGAGGGCTGCTGAAAAACTGTTTTTT. Amino acids: CASSPLARAAEKLFF.

The V call is TRBV20-1, the J call TRBJ2-3; perhaps TRBD2 as D (5 bases). The germline CDR1 and CDR2 sequences are DFQATT and SNEGSKA (reference sequence). This CDR3 is built from 10 residues. V lost 6 bases and J lost 7, with 8 bases in between. As DNA, the CDR3 is TGCAGTGCCGCGGGTTATACGCAGTATTTT. Translating gives CSAAGYTQYF.

Written as DNA, the CDR3 is TGTGCCAGCTCACCACCGGCCGCGAACACCGGGGAGCTGTTTTTT. Residues: CASSPPAANTGELFF. The J gene is TRBJ2-2, the V gene TRBV18; no clear D gene. The CDR3 is 15 residues long. The germline V gene encodes CDR1 KGHSH and CDR2 LQKENI. V was pared by 0 bases and J by 0 bases, with 5 bases between. The variable domain in full, with the rest retrieved from reference TRBV18 and TRBJ2-2, is NAGVMQNPRHLVRRRGQEARLRCSPMKGHSHVYWYRQLPEEGLKFMVYLQKENIIDESGMPKERFSAEFPKEGPSILRIQQVVRGDSAAYFCASSPPAANTGELFFGEGSRLTVL.